The T cell receptor (beta chain) described here comes from a study of human T cells and chemical hapten exposure. Turning to the study itself: Small pooled library volume differences chiefly drove per-sample TCR yield variation.

This clonotype has more than one count but fewer than ten. The length of the CDR3 is 16 residues. With V trimmed by 4 bases and J by 0 bases, 3 bases remained unmatched. Germline values: CDR1 SEHNR, CDR2 FQNEAQ (reference sequence). Unfractionated whole blood was the source of the extracted total RNA. Using its own MiXCR run on the 5' RACE reads, TCRdb lists one record per CDR3 protein. The top ten clones hold approximately 2.5% of a sample with 81,000 or so distinct CDR3 sequences, 7.7% of them seen once. The receptor was isolated from a male donor in good health. The chain has TRBV7-9 and TRBJ2-4; 10 bases line up with TRBD1. The CDR3 spells CASSSGQGLAKNIQYF. CDR3 coding DNA: TGTGCCAGCAGCTCGGGACAGGGGTTAGCCAAAAACATTCAGTACTTC.